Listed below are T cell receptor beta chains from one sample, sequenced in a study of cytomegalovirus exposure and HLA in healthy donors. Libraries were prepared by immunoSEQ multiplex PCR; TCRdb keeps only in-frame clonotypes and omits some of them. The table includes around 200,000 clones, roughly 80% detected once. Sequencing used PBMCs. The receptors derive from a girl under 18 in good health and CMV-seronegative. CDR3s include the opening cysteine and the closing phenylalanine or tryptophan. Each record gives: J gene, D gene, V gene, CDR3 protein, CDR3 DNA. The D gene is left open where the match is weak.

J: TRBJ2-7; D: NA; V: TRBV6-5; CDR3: CASRAGNERDEQYF; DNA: TGTGCCAGCAGAGCCGGGAACGAGAGGGACGAGCAGTACTTC
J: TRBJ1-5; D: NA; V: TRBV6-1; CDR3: CASTRIMGEPQHF; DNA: TGTGCCAGCACCAGAATCATGGGAGAGCCCCAGCATTTT
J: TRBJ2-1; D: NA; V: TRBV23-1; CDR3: CASSQFAQGVYNEQFF; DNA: TGCGCCAGCAGTCAATTTGCCCAGGGTGTTTACAATGAGCAGTTCTTC
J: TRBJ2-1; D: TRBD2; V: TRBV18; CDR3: CASSPPLGLAGGRSYNEQFF; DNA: TGTGCCAGCTCACCACCTTTGGGACTAGCGGGAGGCCGCTCCTACAATGAGCAGTTCTTC
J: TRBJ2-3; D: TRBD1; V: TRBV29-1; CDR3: CSARKGQGERADTQYF; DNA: TGCAGCGCCCGCAAGGGGCAGGGGGAAAGGGCAGATACGCAGTATTTT
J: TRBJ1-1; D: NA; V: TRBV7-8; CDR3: CASSFAAGNTEAFF; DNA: TGTGCCAGCAGCTTCGCCGCCGGGAACACTGAAGCTTTCTTT
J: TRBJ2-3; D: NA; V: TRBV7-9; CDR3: CASSKDRSSTDTQYF; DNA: TGTGCCAGCAGCAAAGACAGATCAAGCACAGATACGCAGTATTTT
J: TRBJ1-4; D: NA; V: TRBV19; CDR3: CATNRATNEKLFF; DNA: TGTGCCACAAACAGGGCAACTAATGAAAAACTGTTTTTT
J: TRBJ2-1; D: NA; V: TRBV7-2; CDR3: CASSLAGGLYEQFF; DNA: TGTGCCAGCAGCTTAGCGGGGGGGCTTTATGAGCAGTTCTTC
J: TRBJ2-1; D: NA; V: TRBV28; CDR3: CASSFSTRRAYNEQFF; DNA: TGTGCCAGCAGTTTTAGTACTCGCAGGGCCTACAATGAGCAGTTCTTC
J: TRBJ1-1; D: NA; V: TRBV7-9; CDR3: CSSSLVGDEAFF; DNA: TGTTCCAGCAGCTTAGTGGGAGATGAAGCTTTCTTT
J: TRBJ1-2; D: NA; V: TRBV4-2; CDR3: CASSPSPLSGFANYGYTF; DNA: TGTGCCAGCAGCCCTAGTCCCTTGTCAGGGTTTGCTAACTATGGCTACACCTTC
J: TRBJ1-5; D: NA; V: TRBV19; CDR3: CASSMGGGRSNQPQHF; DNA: TGTGCCAGTAGTATGGGAGGGGGTCGCAGCAATCAGCCCCAGCATTTT
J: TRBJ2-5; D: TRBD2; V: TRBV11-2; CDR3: CASSSGRGGQETQYF; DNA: TGTGCCAGCAGCTCAGGACGGGGGGGCCAAGAGACCCAGTACTTC
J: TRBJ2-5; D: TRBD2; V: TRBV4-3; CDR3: CASSPNLLGSGGKETQYF; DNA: TGCGCCAGCAGCCCCAATCTACTTGGGAGCGGGGGTAAAGAGACCCAGTACTTC
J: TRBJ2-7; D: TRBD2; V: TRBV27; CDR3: CASSTWTSGPGQQYF; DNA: TGTGCCAGCAGTACATGGACTAGCGGGCCAGGTCAGCAGTACTTC
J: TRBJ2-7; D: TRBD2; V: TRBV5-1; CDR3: CASSRAGARTDEQYF; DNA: TGCGCCAGCAGTCGGGCGGGAGCCCGGACGGATGAGCAGTACTTC
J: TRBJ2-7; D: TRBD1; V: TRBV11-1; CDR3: CASSSRQGRQLNEQYF; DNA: TGTGCCAGCAGCTCGCGACAGGGGAGGCAGCTGAACGAGCAGTACTTC
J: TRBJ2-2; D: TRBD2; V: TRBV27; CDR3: CASSTSGGHTGELFF; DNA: TGTGCCAGCAGTACTAGCGGGGGTCACACCGGGGAGCTGTTTTTT
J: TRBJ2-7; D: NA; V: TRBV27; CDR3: CASSPDKTYEQYF; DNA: TGTGCCAGCAGCCCCGACAAGACCTACGAGCAGTACTTC
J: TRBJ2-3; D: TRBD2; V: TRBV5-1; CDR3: CASSPRAGTTDTQYF; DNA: TGCGCCAGCAGCCCCCGAGCGGGGACCACAGATACGCAGTATTTT
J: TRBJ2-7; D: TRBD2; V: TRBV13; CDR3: CASSRITPLPASGGSSYEQYF; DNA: TGTGCCAGCAGCCGAATAACCCCCCTCCCGGCTAGCGGGGGAAGCTCCTACGAGCAGTACTTC
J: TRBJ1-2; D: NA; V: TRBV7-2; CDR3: CASSLHTENYGYTF; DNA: TGTGCCAGCAGCTTACATACGGAGAACTATGGCTACACCTTC
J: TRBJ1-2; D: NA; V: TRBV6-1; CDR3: CASTVNYGYTF; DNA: TGTGCCAGTACAGTTAACTATGGCTACACCTTC
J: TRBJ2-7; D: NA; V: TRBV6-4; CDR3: CASRVGGVGPYEQYF; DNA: TGTGCCAGCAGAGTTGGCGGGGTTGGACCCTACGAGCAGTACTTC
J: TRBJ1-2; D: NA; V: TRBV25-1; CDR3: CASSEDMGGRIGGYTF; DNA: TGTGCCAGCAGTGAAGATATGGGAGGAAGGATTGGTGGCTACACCTTC
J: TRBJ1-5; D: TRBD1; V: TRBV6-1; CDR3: CASRGTGHQPQHF; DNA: TGTGCCAGCAGGGGGACAGGGCATCAGCCCCAGCATTTT
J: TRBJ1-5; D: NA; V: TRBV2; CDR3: CASSDAQVGNQPQHF; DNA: TGTGCCAGCAGTGATGCCCAGGTGGGCAATCAGCCCCAGCATTTT
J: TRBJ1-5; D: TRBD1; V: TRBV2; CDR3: CASSFVGQGTQPQHF; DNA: TGTGCCAGCAGCTTCGTTGGACAGGGGACTCAGCCCCAGCATTTT
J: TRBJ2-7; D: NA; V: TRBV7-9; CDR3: CASSLVESGTYEQYF; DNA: TGTGCCAGCAGCTTAGTTGAGTCGGGAACCTACGAGCAGTACTTC
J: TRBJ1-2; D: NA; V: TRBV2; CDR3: CASAYSEGHTF; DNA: TGTGCCAGCGCTTATTCGGAGGGCCACACCTTC